The 13 T cell receptor beta chains below come from one sample, sequenced in a study of cytomegalovirus exposure and HLA in healthy donors. PCR primers comprised 60 Vbeta and 13 Jbeta primers. Sequencing used immunoSEQ multiplex PCR; TCRdb keeps in-frame clones, though not all of them. The sample carries about 69,000 clones, 74% recorded once. Sequencing was performed on PBMCs. The receptors shown here come from an older woman in good health and CMV-seropositive.

The gene calls are TRBV30 and TRBJ2-3, with TRBD2 matching 7 bases. CDR1 and CDR2 (germline): GTSNPN, SVGIG (reference sequence). The CDR3 contains 15 residues. Trimming took 2 bases from V and 0 from J; bases not matched to a gene: 5. The CDR3 here is CAWSSGSGSTDTQYF. For the CDR3, the DNA is TGTGCCTGGAGTTCCGGTAGCGGGAGCACAGATACGCAGTATTTT.

The rearrangement joins TRBV5-1 to TRBJ2-3; D might be TRBD2 (6 bases). Per germline, CDR1 SGHRS and CDR2 YFSETQ. This CDR3 is 19 amino acids long. Trimming took 0 bases from V and 2 from J, leaving 22 bases between them. The CDR3 DNA reads TGCGCCAGCAGCTTGGTCCCCAAGCGGGTGGGGACCTCCACAGATACGCAGTATTTT. Amino acids: CASSLVPKRVGTSTDTQYF.

J is TRBJ2-2 and V is TRBV6-1, with D possibly TRBD2 on 6 matching bases. Germline loops: CDR1 MNHNS, CDR2 SASEGT. Trimming removed 7 bases at V and 0 bases at J, with 12 bases between. The length of the CDR3 is 15 residues. This CDR3 reads CASTSGETNTGELFF. CDR3 nucleotides: TGTGCCAGCACCTCGGGAGAGACGAACACCGGGGAGCTGTTTTTT.

V usage is TRBV9 and J usage is TRBJ2-2; 11 bases are shared with TRBD2. CDR3 size: 16 residues. V lost 0 bases to trimming and J lost 7 bases; unmatched junction nucleotides: 5. Germline V CDR1 and CDR2: SGDLS, YYNGEE. In DNA form, the CDR3 reads TGTGCCAGCAGCGTAGTTAGCGGGGGGGCCGGCGGGGAGCTGTTTTTT. The encoded protein is CASSVVSGGAGGELFF.

This clone was detected a few times. The likely explanation is a read error, given a far larger clone one base away. The V call is TRBV19, the J call TRBJ1-5; tentatively, D is TRBD1 (5 bases). CDR1 LNHDA and CDR2 SQIVND come from the germline V gene (reference sequence). CDR3 length: 14 amino acids. Trimming shortened V by 5 bases and J by 7 bases, and 15 bases separated the two germline ends. The CDR3 here is CASSGSGKIQPQHF. CDR3 coding DNA: TGTGCCAGTAGTGGGTCAGGGAAAATACAGCCCCAGCATTTT.

This clone was seen just once. This sequence joins TRBV29-1 and TRBJ2-1; the D is unclear. The V gene's germline CDR1 is SQVTM and CDR2 ANQGSEA. This CDR3 is 12 amino acids long. V was shortened by 3 bases and J by 3 bases, with 6 bases between the two germline ends. In DNA, the CDR3 is TGCAGCGTTGACCGCGGCTACAATGAGCAGTTCTTC. Its protein product is CSVDRGYNEQFF.

This clone was recorded a few times. The chain has TRBV29-1 and TRBJ1-1, with 7 positions matching TRBD1. Trimming at V came to 7 bases and at J to 6 bases, leaving 5 bases not matched to a gene. The germline CDR1 and CDR2 sequences are SQVTM and ANQGSEA. This CDR3 region has 11 residues. CDR3 in DNA: TGCAGCGCGGCCGGGACAGCTGAAGCTTTCTTT. Translation: CSAAGTAEAFF.

This clone turned up a few times. The chain has TRBV4-2 and TRBJ2-3; 9 bases map to TRBD2. CDR1 and CDR2 (germline): LGHNA, YNFKEQ. This CDR3 region has 15 residues. The J segment lost 0 bases and the V segment lost 8 bases, leaving 6 bases of the junction unmatched. DNA for the CDR3: TGTGCCAGCTCCCTAGCGGGGACTAGCACAGATACGCAGTATTTT. Translation gives CASSLAGTSTDTQYF.

About this clone: One end of the junction does not line up with germline, which may come from a read error. The chain uses TRBV7-7 and TRBJ2-1; D uncertain. Per the germline V gene, CDR1 is SSHAT and CDR2 is FNYEAQ (reference sequence). This CDR3 is 13 amino acids long. Written as DNA, the CDR3 is TGTGCTAGCAGCTCCAACGTAGCTGGTGAGCAGTTCTTC. It specifies CASSSNVAGEQFF.

The chain combines TRBV14 with TRBJ2-7; 12 positions agree with TRBD2. The CDR3 length is 15 residues. Germline CDR1 and CDR2: SGHDN and FVKESK. Trimming took 4 bases from V and 2 from J; bases not matched to a gene: 3. The CDR3 sequence: CASSPGLAGPYEQYF. CDR3 nucleotide sequence: TGTGCCAGCAGCCCCGGACTAGCGGGGCCCTACGAGCAGTACTTC.

The CDR3 sequence: CAWNVGTRRVGYTF. The CDR3 region has the DNA TGTGCCTGGAACGTAGGAACCCGACGGGTTGGCTACACCTTC. The chain uses TRBV30 and TRBJ1-2, with D unclear. CDR3 length equals 14 residues. The V gene lost 4 bases and the J gene lost 7 bases, with 19 bases spanning the gap. CDR1 is GTSNPN and CDR2 is SVGIG in the germline V gene (reference sequence).

This chain uses TRBV5-1 with TRBJ2-1, with 7 bases matching TRBD2. This CDR3 comprises 14 residues. V shed 0 bases and J 7 bases; nucleotides not matched to a gene: 4. Germline V CDR1 and CDR2: SGHRS, YFSETQ. This chain's CDR3 is CASSLDWGGNEQFF. CDR3 DNA sequence: TGCGCCAGCAGCTTGGACTGGGGGGGGAATGAGCAGTTCTTC.

The chain joins TRBV28 to TRBJ2-7; D is possibly TRBD2 (5 bases). The CDR3 length is 12 residues. Germline CDR1 and CDR2: MDHEN and SYDVKM. V was pared by 7 bases and J by 2 bases, with 9 bases between. The CDR3 is CASTAGPYEQYF. CDR3 bases: TGTGCCAGCACCGCGGGCCCCTACGAGCAGTACTTC.